This T cell receptor beta chain was recovered during a study of tumor-infiltrating lymphocytes in primary liver carcinoma. Study results and limitations: Blood trailed tumors significantly in top-250-clone fraction (p = 0.039).

Trimming removed 10 bases at V and 6 bases at J, with 19 bases between. This CDR3 is built from 13 residues. Germline lookup yields CDR1 SGHAT and CDR2 FQNNGV. Investigators took RNA and DNA out together from 20-30 mg of unsorted bulk tissue. Chronic HBV infection affected patients, none of whom had received treatment. Constant-region priming of roughly 500 ng total RNA yielded TCR beta cDNA. ARM-PCR was slightly modified, and three nested multiplex PCR rounds with it gave rise to the TCR beta libraries. The first two PCR rounds used TRBV1-TRBV30 forward primers with a C-beta reverse primer, about 10 cycles each. TCRdb independently ran MiXCR on the multiplex PCR reads; one entry per CDR3 protein. The top ten hold less than 30% of the sample, which has approximately 80,000 distinct CDR3 sequences, 69% seen once. Notes on this clonotype: Antigen: not known.

The specimen sequenced was tumor-adjacent normal liver tissue. This chain joins TRBV11-2 and TRBJ2-7; D assignment may be TRBD1 or TRBD2 (5 bases each). The clonotype was recovered from a middle-aged man with primary liver carcinoma and hepatitis B virus infection. CDR3 coding DNA: TGTGCCAACAGTTTCAGAGGGGCTAGCGAGCAGTACTTC. Residues: CANSFRGASEQYF.